The sequence of this TCR beta chain was determined in a study of blood T cell repertoires in COVID-19. At the level of the study: T cells, B-cell-depleted T cells, or PBMCs provided the cDNA or gDNA that served as material.

Authors' processing steps: For nucleated cells, counts were estimated from reference gene primer amplification. This table comes from immunoSEQ multiplex PCR, and its TCRdb copy is limited to in-frame clones, with some not included. V and J calls and clone size follow that table, whereas D and trimming were derived from the DNA. The data contain under 300,000 clones, 92% of them singletons. V was clipped by 1 base and J by 0 bases; unmatched bases: 6. Germline CDR1 SEHNR, CDR2 FQNEAQ (reference sequence). The CDR3 runs 17 residues. The chain has TRBV7-9 and TRBJ2-3, with 8 nucleotides matching TRBD2. Source material: peripheral blood. The receptor was derived from a man in his thirties or forties with COVID-19, enrolled during active disease. The CDR3 here is CASSLGERGRSTDTQYF. The CDR3 DNA sequence: TGTGCCAGCAGCTTAGGAGAGCGGGGGAGAAGCACAGATACGCAGTATTTT.